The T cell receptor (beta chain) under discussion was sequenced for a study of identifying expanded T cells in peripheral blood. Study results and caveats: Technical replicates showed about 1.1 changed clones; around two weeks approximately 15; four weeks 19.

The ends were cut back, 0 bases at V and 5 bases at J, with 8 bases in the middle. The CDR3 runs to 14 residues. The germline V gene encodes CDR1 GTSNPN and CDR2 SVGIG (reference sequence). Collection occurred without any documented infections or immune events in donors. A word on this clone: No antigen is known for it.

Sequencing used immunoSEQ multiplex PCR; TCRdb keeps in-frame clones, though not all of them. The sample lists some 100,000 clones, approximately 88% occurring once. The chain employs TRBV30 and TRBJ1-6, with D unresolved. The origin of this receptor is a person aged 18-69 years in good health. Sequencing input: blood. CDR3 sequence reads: CAWSVQLNNSPLHF. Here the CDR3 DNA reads TGTGCCTGGAGTGTACAGCTCAATAATTCACCCCTCCACTTT.